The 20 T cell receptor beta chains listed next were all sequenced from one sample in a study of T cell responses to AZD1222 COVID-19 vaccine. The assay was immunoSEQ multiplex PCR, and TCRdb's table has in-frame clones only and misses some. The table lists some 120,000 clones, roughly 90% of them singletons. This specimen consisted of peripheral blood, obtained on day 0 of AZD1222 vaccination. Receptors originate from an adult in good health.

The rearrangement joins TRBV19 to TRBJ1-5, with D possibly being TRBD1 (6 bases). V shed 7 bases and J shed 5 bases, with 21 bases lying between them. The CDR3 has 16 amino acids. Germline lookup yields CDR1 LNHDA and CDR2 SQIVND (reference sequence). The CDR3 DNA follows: TGTGCCAGTACCTCGGTGGGGGAAGGGGGAGATCAGCCCCAGCATTTT. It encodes CASTSVGEGGDQPQHF.

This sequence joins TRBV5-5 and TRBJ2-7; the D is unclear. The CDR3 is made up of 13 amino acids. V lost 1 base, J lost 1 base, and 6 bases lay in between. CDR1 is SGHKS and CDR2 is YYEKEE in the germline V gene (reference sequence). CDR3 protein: CASSLHESYEQYF. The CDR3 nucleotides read TGTGCCAGCAGCTTGCATGAGTCCTACGAGCAGTACTTC.

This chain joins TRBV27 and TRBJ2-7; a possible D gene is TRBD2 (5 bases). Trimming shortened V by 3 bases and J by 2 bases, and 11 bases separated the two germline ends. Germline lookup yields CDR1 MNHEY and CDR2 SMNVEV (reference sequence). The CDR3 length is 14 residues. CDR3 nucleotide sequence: TGTGCCAGCAGTTTCTTGGACGGGACCTACGAGCAGTACTTC. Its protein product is CASSFLDGTYEQYF.

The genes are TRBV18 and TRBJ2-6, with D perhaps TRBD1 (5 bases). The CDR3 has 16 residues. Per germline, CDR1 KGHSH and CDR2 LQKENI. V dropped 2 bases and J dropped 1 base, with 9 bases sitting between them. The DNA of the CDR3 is TGTGCCAGCTCACCATCAGGGTCTTCTGGGGCCAACGTCCTGACTTTC. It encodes CASSPSGSSGANVLTF. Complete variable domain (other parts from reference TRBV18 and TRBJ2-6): NAGVMQNPRHLVRRRGQEARLRCSPMKGHSHVYWYRQLPEEGLKFMVYLQKENIIDESGMPKERFSAEFPKEGPSILRIQQVVRGDSAAYFCASSPSGSSGANVLTFGAGSRLTVL.

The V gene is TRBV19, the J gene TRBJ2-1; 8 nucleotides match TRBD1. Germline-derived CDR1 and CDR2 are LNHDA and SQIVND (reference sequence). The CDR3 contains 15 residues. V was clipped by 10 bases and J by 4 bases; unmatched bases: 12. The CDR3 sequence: CAISDRGRGYNEQFF. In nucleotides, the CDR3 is TGTGCCATTTCCGACAGGGGTAGGGGATACAATGAGCAGTTCTTC.

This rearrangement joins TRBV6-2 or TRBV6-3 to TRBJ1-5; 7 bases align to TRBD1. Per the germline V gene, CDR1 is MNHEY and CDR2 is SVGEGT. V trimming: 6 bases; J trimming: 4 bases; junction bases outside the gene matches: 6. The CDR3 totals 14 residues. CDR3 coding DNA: TGTGCCAGCAGCACCCGGGACAGAAATCAGCCCCAGCATTTT. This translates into CASSTRDRNQPQHF.

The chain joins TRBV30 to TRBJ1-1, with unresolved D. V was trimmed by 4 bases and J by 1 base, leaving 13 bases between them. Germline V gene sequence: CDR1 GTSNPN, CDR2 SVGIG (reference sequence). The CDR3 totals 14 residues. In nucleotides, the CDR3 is TGTGCCTGGACCTGGCGGGTGGGGAACACTGAAGCTTTCTTT. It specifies CAWTWRVGNTEAFF.

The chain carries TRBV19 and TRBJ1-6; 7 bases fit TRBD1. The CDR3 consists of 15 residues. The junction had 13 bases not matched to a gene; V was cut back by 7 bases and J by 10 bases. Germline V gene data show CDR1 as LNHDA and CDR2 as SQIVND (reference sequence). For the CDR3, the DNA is TGTGCCAGTACCAAAGAGGGACAGATTAAATCACCCCTCCACTTT. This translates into CASTKEGQIKSPLHF.

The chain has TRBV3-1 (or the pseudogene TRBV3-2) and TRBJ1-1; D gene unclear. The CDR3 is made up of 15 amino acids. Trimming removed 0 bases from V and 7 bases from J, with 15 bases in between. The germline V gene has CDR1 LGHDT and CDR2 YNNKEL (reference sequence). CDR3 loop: CASSQDQGGRSEAFF. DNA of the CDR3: TGTGCCAGCAGCCAAGATCAAGGAGGCCGGAGTGAAGCTTTCTTT.

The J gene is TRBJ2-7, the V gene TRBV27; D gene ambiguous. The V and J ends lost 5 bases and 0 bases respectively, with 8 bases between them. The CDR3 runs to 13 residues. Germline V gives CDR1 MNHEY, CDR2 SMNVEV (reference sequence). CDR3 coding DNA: TGTGCCAGCAGTCCCACCGACTCCTACGAGCAGTACTTC. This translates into CASSPTDSYEQYF.

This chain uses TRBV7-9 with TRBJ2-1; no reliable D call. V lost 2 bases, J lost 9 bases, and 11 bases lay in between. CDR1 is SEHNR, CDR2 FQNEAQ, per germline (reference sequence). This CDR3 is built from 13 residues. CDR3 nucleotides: TGTGCCAGCAGCTTATCGGCTAGTAGTGAGCAGTTCTTC. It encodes CASSLSASSEQFF.

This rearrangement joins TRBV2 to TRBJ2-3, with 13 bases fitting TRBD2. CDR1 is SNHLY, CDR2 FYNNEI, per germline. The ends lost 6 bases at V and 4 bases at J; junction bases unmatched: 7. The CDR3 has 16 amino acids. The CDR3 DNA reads TGTGCCAGCAGCGATGGACTAGCGGGAGACGCAGATACGCAGTATTTT. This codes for CASSDGLAGDADTQYF. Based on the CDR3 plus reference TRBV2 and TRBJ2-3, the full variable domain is EPEVTQTPSHQVTQMGQEVILRCVPISNHLYFYWYRQILGQKVEFLVSFYNNEISEKSEIFDDQFSVERPDGSNFTLKIRSTKLEDSAMYFCASSDGLAGDADTQYFGPGTRLTVL.

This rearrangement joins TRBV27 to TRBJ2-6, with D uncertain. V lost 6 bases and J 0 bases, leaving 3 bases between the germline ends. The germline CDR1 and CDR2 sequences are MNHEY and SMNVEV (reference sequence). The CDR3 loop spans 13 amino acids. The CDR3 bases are TGTGCCAGCAGGAGCTCTGGGGCCAACGTCCTGACTTTC. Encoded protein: CASRSSGANVLTF.

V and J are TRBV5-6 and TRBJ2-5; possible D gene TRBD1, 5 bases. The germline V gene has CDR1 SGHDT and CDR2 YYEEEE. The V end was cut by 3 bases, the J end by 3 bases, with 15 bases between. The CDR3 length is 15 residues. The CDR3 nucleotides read TGTGCCAGCAGCTGGATTACACAGGAAAAAGAGACCCAGTACTTC. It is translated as CASSWITQEKETQYF.

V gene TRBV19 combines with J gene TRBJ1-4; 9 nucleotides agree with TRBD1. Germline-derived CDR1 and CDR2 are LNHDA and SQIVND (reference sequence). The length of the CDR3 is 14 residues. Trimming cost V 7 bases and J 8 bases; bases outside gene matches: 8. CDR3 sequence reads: CASTLGTGYEKLFF. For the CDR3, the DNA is TGTGCCAGTACCCTCGGGACAGGGTACGAAAAACTGTTTTTT.

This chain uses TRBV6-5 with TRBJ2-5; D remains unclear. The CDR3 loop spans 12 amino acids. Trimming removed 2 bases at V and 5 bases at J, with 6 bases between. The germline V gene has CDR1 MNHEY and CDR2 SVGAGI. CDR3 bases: TGTGCCAGCAGTTACAATTTCGAGACCCAGTACTTC. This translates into CASSYNFETQYF.

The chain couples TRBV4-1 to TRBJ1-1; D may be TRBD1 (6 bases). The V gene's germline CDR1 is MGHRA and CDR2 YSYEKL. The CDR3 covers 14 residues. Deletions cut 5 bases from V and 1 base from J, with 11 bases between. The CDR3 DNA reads TGCGCCAGCAGCGCCAGGGGAGCGAACACTGAAGCTTTCTTT. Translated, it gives CASSARGANTEAFF.

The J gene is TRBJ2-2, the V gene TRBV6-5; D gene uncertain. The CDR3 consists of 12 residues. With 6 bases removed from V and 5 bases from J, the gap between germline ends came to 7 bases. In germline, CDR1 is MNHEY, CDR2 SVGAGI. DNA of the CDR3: TGTGCCAGCAGCCTATGGACCGGGGAGCTGTTTTTT. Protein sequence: CASSLWTGELFF.

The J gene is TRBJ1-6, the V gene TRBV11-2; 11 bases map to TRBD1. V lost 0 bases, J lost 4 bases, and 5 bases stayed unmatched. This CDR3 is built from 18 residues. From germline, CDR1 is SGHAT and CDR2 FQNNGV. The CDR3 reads CASSLDGDRGFYNSPLHF. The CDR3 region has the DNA TGTGCCAGCAGCTTAGACGGGGACAGGGGGTTTTATAATTCACCCCTCCACTTT.

This chain's CDR3 is CASTLEGYAGNQPQHF. CDR3 nucleotide sequence: TGTGCCAGCACCCTAGAGGGGTACGCTGGCAATCAGCCCCAGCATTTT. V is TRBV28 and J is TRBJ1-5; possible D gene TRBD1, 5 bases. This CDR3 is built from 16 residues. Germline CDR1 is MDHEN and CDR2 is SYDVKM. The V and J ends lost 7 bases and 2 bases respectively, with 18 bases between them.